Below, one T cell receptor (beta chain) is given with its context. Its target is not known. The junction does not match germline at one end; this may be a read error. The sample belongs to a study of cytomegalovirus exposure and HLA in healthy donors. Study-level findings and limits: Per a later analysis, under 20,000 TCR beta sequences showed association with HLA alleles at 0.05 false discovery rate.

Germline V CDR1 and CDR2: SGHTA, FQGTGA. CDR3 length equals 17 residues. The PCR ran on 60 Vbeta and 13 Jbeta primers. Profiled with immunoSEQ multiplex PCR; TCRdb holds only in-frame clones, not every one. The sample carries tens of thousands of clones, around 72% recorded once. The sample comprised PBMCs. V is TRBV7-3 and J is TRBJ2-2; the match to TRBD2 covers 7 bases. This clonotype was obtained from a woman in her thirties or forties in good health and CMV-seropositive. The CDR3 sequence: CASSPAASGSNSGELFF. In nucleotides, the CDR3 is TGTGCCAGCTCTCCCGCGGCTAGCGGATCCAACAGCGGGGAGCTGTTTTTT.